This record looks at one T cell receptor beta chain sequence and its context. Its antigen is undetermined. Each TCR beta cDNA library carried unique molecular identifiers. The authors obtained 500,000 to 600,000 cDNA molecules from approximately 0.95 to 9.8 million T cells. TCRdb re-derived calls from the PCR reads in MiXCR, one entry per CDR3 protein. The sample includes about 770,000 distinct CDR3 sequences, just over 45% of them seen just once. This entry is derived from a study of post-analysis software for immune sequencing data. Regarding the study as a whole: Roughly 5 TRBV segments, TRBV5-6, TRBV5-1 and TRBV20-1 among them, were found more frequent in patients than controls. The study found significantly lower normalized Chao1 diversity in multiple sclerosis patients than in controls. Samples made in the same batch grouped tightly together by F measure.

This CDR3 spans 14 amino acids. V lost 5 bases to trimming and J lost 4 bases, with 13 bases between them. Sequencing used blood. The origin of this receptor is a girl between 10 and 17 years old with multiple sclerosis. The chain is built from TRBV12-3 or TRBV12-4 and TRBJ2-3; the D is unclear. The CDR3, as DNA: TGTGCCAGCAGTCCTCCGGTGTCTGCAGATACGCAGTATTTT. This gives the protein CASSPPVSADTQYF.